This T cell receptor (beta chain) was obtained from a study of shared clonotypes between healthy human individuals. In this sample, this clone turned up a few times. The protocol was immunoSEQ multiplex PCR, while the TCRdb copy is restricted to in-frame clones and leaves out a portion. Of around 2,000,000 clones in the sample, over 85% are singletons; the top ten hold 0.95% to 1.5%. Terminally differentiated effector memory CD45RA+ cells were excluded from the naive CD8 cells, which were CD45RO-negative and positively selected for CCR7. Sequences were obtained from naive CD8+ T cells sorted from blood. This sequence was found in a man in his late teens or twenties in good health.

This CDR3 reads CASSLADSANSPLHF. CDR3 coding DNA: TGCGCCAGCAGCCTCGCGGACAGCGCTAATTCACCCCTCCACTTT. The chain has TRBV4-1 and TRBJ1-6, with a possible D match to TRBD1 (6 bases). V dropped 4 bases and J dropped 6 bases, with 13 bases sitting between them. The CDR3 is 15 amino acids. The V gene's germline CDR1 is MGHRA and CDR2 YSYEKL.